The 13 T cell receptor beta chains given below trace back to one sample, sequenced in a study of blood T cell repertoires in COVID-19 (dated by TCRdb to about 2020). The method behind the library was the immunoSEQ multiplex PCR assay. TCRdb holds this immuneACCESS table with in-frame rearrangements only. Some clones are missing; in checked studies, unresolved V genes explain under half, and the rest has no known cause. The sample contains about 95,000 clones, about four fifths of them found a single time. The top ten constitute more than 4% of the sample. Material: peripheral blood. These receptors were taken from a man aged 80 or over with COVID-19, enrolled during active disease.

The chain employs TRBV25-1 and TRBJ2-3; 9 positions agree with TRBD1. CDR1 is MGHDK, CDR2 SYGVNS, per germline. Unmatched junction bases numbered 4, after V lost 3 bases and J lost 3 bases. The CDR3 is 15 amino acids. CDR3 bases: TGTGCCAGCAGTGAGAACAGGGGGCAGACAGATACGCAGTATTTT. Its protein product is CASSENRGQTDTQYF.

The chain has TRBV7-9 and TRBJ2-7, with D perhaps TRBD2 (5 bases). The CDR3 is 13 amino acids. The V gene lost 7 bases and the J gene lost 9 bases, with 19 bases spanning the gap. Germline CDR1 reads SEHNR; CDR2 reads FQNEAQ (reference sequence). The CDR3 is CASTWEISAGQYF. CDR3 DNA: TGTGCCAGCACCTGGGAGATTAGCGCGGGGCAGTACTTC.

The chain is built from TRBV6-5 and TRBJ1-3, with 9 bases aligning to TRBD1. The CDR3 runs 12 residues. Germline trimming cut 5 bases from V and 8 bases from J; bases unmatched to any gene: 1. CDR1 is MNHEY, CDR2 SVGAGI, per germline. The CDR3: CASSRQGDTIYF. The DNA of the CDR3 is TGTGCCAGCAGTCGACAGGGGGACACCATATATTTT.

The rearrangement links TRBV15 to TRBJ1-3; D ambiguous. V was shortened by 0 bases and J by 0 bases, with 9 bases between the two germline ends. There are 16 residues in the CDR3. Germline assignment: CDR1 LNHNV and CDR2 YYDKDF (reference sequence). As DNA, the CDR3 is TGTGCCACCAGCAGAGATCAAGTGAGCTCTGGAAACACCATATATTTT. Translating gives CATSRDQVSSGNTIYF.

The CDR3, as DNA: TGTGCCAGCAGTTCCCGCCAGGGGGTTGAAGCTTTCTTT. Translating gives CASSSRQGVEAFF. V and J are TRBV12-3 or TRBV12-4 and TRBJ1-1; TRBD1 matches 7 bases. The CDR3 length is 13 residues. Trimming at V came to 4 bases and at J to 7 bases, leaving 6 bases not matched to a gene.

A few counts support this clone. The chain uses TRBV7-8 and TRBJ2-2, with D possibly being TRBD1 (5 bases). This CDR3 has 15 residues. Trimming shortened V by 1 base and J by 5 bases, and 11 bases separated the two germline ends. The V gene's germline CDR1 is SGHVS and CDR2 FQNEAQ. CDR3 DNA sequence: TGTGCCAGCAGCTTAGTCCAGGGTGGAACCGGGGAGCTGTTTTTT. It translates to CASSLVQGGTGELFF.

This clone came up once. The chain recombines TRBV12-5 with TRBJ2-2; perhaps TRBD1 as D (5 bases). The germline V and J ends were trimmed by 0 bases and 0 bases, with 8 bases remaining between them. The CDR3 has 16 amino acids. Germline CDR1 is LGHNT and CDR2 is FRNRAP. The CDR3 region has the DNA TGTGCTAGTGGTTTGGTACTCAGGGCGAACACCGGGGAGCTGTTTTTT. It yields the protein CASGLVLRANTGELFF.

The CDR3 reads CATSARDRAKLNQPQHF. The CDR3 DNA reads as TGTGCCACCAGCGCTCGGGACAGGGCAAAATTAAATCAGCCCCAGCATTTT. This chain uses TRBV15 with TRBJ1-5; 9 bases align to TRBD1. Germline V lookup: CDR1 LNHNV, CDR2 YYDKDF (reference sequence). The trim removed 5 bases at V and 4 bases at J, leaving 12 bases unmatched. The CDR3 is 17 amino acids. Drawing the rest from reference TRBV15 and TRBJ1-5, the complete variable domain is DAMVIQNPRYQVTQFGKPVTLSCSQTLNHNVMYWYQQKSSQAPKLLFHYYDKDFNNEADTPDNFQSRRPNTSFCFLDIRSPGLGDTAMYLCATSARDRAKLNQPQHFGDGTRLSIL.

In this sample, this clone turned up once. V usage is TRBV30 and J usage is TRBJ1-2; D might be TRBD1 (6 bases). Trimming stripped 4 bases from V and 5 bases from J, with 20 bases between. CDR1 is GTSNPN and CDR2 is SVGIG in the germline V gene (reference sequence). The CDR3 spans 15 residues. CDR3: CAWTLLYRVEYGYTF. The CDR3 coding sequence is TGTGCCTGGACTCTCCTATACAGGGTGGAGTATGGCTACACCTTC.

The rearrangement links TRBV25-1 to TRBJ2-7, with D perhaps matching TRBD2 (6 bases). CDR3 length: 13 amino acids. Germline values: CDR1 MGHDK, CDR2 SYGVNS. The V gene lost 5 bases and the J gene lost 4 bases, with 12 bases spanning the gap. The CDR3 nucleotides are TGTGCCAGCAGTCGTGGGGGAGGATACGAGCAGTACTTC. This gives the protein CASSRGGGYEQYF.

In this sample, this clone turned up once. The chain recombines TRBV19 with TRBJ2-7; 7 bases are a match to TRBD1. CDR1 and CDR2 (germline): LNHDA, SQIVND (reference sequence). The ends lost 5 bases at V and 2 bases at J; junction bases unmatched: 6. The CDR3 contains 14 residues. CDR3 in amino acids: CASSLGQRAYEQYF. The CDR3 region has the DNA TGTGCCAGTAGTCTGGGACAGAGAGCCTACGAGCAGTACTTC.

This clone came up a few times. The chain is built from TRBV19 and TRBJ1-5, with no clear D. Trimming removed 1 base at V and 3 bases at J, with 4 bases between. Germline CDR1 is LNHDA and CDR2 is SQIVND (reference sequence). The CDR3 sequence is 13 residues long. The CDR3 region is CASSIAYNQPQHF. The CDR3 DNA is TGTGCCAGTAGTATAGCGTACAATCAGCCCCAGCATTTT.

V and J are TRBV10-1 and TRBJ2-1; TRBD2 matches 15 bases. With V trimmed by 3 bases and J by 8 bases, 5 bases remained unmatched. Looked up from germline, CDR1 is WNHNN and CDR2 is SYGVQD (reference sequence). CDR3 length: 16 amino acids. CDR3 protein: CASSEGTSGRSDEQFF. The CDR3 bases are TGCGCCAGCAGTGAAGGGACTAGCGGGAGGAGTGATGAGCAGTTCTTC.